Detailed here is one T cell receptor beta chain. The PCR was carried out with 60 Vbeta primers and 13 Jbeta primers. Original processing notes: Later analysis identified tens of millions of unique TCR beta chains, approximately 11 million shared. Produced via immunoSEQ multiplex PCR; TCRdb's table is partial and in-frame only. The DNA gave D and trimming, while V, J and clone size come from that table. The sample consists of some 190,000 clones, roughly 74% of them appearing once. This specimen belongs to a study of cytomegalovirus exposure and HLA in healthy donors. Germline assignment: CDR1 SEHNR and CDR2 FQNEAQ (reference sequence). The V end was cut by 2 bases, the J end by 3 bases, with 17 bases between. The CDR3 spans 16 residues.

Material for sequencing was PBMCs. The V and J genes are TRBV7-9 and TRBJ2-7; D possibly corresponds to TRBD1 (5 bases). The TCR originated in a female donor in good health and CMV-seronegative. DNA of the CDR3: TGTGCCAGCAGCTTACAAGGGGCTGGGTCGCTCTACGAGCAGTACTTC. As protein: CASSLQGAGSLYEQYF.